This T cell receptor (beta chain) emerged from a study of T cell clonotyping in hematopoietic cell transplantation. The V and J ends lost 3 bases and 6 bases respectively, with 10 bases between them. This CDR3 is 13 amino acids long. Per the germline V gene, CDR1 is MNHEY and CDR2 is SMNVEV (reference sequence). Clones were sequenced by immunoSEQ multiplex PCR, and TCRdb holds only the in-frame ones, with some missing. Among approximately 26,000 clones listed, 75% to 85% were seen once. Stated time point: recipient sample about 28 days before transplant, after cytoreduction. This sequence originates from a woman in her sixties with acute myeloid leukemia. Some clones in this sample may be carry-over from other donors' samples. The sequenced sample was peripheral blood mononuclear cells, obtained before stem cell transplant. The V gene is TRBV27, the J gene TRBJ2-3; D is unresolved. In nucleotides, the CDR3 is TGTGCCAGCAGTTTCGAGGTCCGGGATACGCAGTATTTT. This sequence encodes CASSFEVRDTQYF.